What follows are 31 T cell receptor beta chains derived from one specimen sequenced in a study of CD8+CD57+ T cells in acquired aplastic anemia. Genomic DNA served as template for TCR beta VDJ and CDR3 profiling. MiXCR, run by TCRdb on the reads, gives a single entry per CDR3 protein. The sample lists about 160,000 distinct CDR3 sequences; roughly 40% were seen once. Sample: sorted CD4+, CD8+, or CD8+CD57+ T cells (not recorded which) from PBMCs. All receptors derive from a human donor in good health.

This clonotype was counted many times. V and J are TRBV6-5 and TRBJ2-7; 10 bases fit TRBD1. The CDR3 has 15 amino acids. The germline V gene has CDR1 MNHEY and CDR2 SVGAGI. Germline trimming cut 5 bases from V and 4 bases from J; bases unmatched to any gene: 8. The CDR3 sequence: CASSRPGQGRYEQYF. For the CDR3, the DNA is TGTGCCAGCAGTCGACCGGGACAGGGGAGGTACGAGCAGTACTTC.

The chain couples TRBV24-1 to TRBJ2-5, with D uncertain. Germline CDR1 is KGHDR and CDR2 is SFDVKD. This CDR3 region has 14 residues. V dropped 3 bases and J dropped 2 bases, with 9 bases sitting between them. In DNA, the CDR3 is TGTGCCACCAGTGATGCGGACGGACAAGAGACCCAGTACTTC. Its protein product is CATSDADGQETQYF.

This clonotype appeared a few times. This chain connects TRBV12-3 or TRBV12-4 to TRBJ2-1; 9 bases fit TRBD1. The CDR3 has 16 amino acids. With V trimmed by 3 bases and J by 3 bases, 6 bases remained unmatched. CDR3 residues: CASSFIQGAYYNEQFF. The CDR3 nucleotides are TGTGCCAGCAGTTTTATACAGGGGGCCTACTACAATGAGCAGTTCTTC.

This clonotype was recorded a few times. The V gene is TRBV9, the J gene TRBJ2-1; 8 bases are shared with TRBD2. Germline lookup yields CDR1 SGDLS and CDR2 YYNGEE. The CDR3 contains 15 residues. With V trimmed by 3 bases and J by 0 bases, 2 bases remained unmatched. In nucleotides, the CDR3 is TGTGCCAGCAGCGAGGCGGGAGGCTCCTACAATGAGCAGTTCTTC. It yields the protein CASSEAGGSYNEQFF.

As concerns this clonotype: This may be a read error, as it is one base from a much larger clone. The chain is built from TRBV19 and TRBJ1-4, with D unresolved. The germline V gene encodes CDR1 LNHDA and CDR2 SQIVND (reference sequence). This CDR3 is built from 17 residues. The CDR3: CASSRILDLGTNEKLLF. In DNA form, the CDR3 reads TGTGCCAGTAGTCGTATATTGGATCTGGGAACTAATGAAAAACTGCTTTTT.

The genes are TRBV10-2 and TRBJ2-1; 9 positions match TRBD2. CDR3 length: 16 amino acids. The J segment lost 8 bases and the V segment lost 6 bases, leaving 14 bases of the junction unmatched. The germline V gene has CDR1 WSHSY and CDR2 SAAADI. The CDR3 coding sequence is TGCGCCAGCAGGGAAGGCGGGGGGGCCGGACGACATGAGCAGTTCTTC. It specifies CASREGGGAGRHEQFF.

This clonotype was seen many times. The chain uses TRBV6-1 and TRBJ2-5; tentatively, D is TRBD2 (8 bases). The CDR3 spans 15 residues. The V and J ends lost 6 bases and 2 bases respectively, with 16 bases between them. Germline CDR1 reads MNHNS; CDR2 reads SASEGT. Written as DNA, the CDR3 is TGTGCCAGCAGAAACGGGGGGGACAGACAAGAGACCCAGTACTTC. Translation: CASRNGGDRQETQYF.

The V call is TRBV10-3, the J call TRBJ2-7; weak D call: TRBD1 (5 bases). This CDR3 is 12 amino acids long. Germline CDR1 is ENHRY and CDR2 is SYGVKD. The germline V and J ends were trimmed by 7 bases and 7 bases, with 14 bases remaining between them. The CDR3 sequence is CAITRAPTEQYF. The CDR3 DNA follows: TGTGCCATCACCAGGGCCCCCACAGAGCAGTACTTC.

This clonotype has more than one count but fewer than ten. J is TRBJ1-2 and V is TRBV3-1, with D perhaps matching TRBD1 (5 bases). V was clipped by 2 bases and J by 0 bases, with 13 bases between them. The length of the CDR3 is 16 residues. The V gene's germline CDR1 is LGHDT and CDR2 YNNKEL (reference sequence). In nucleotides, the CDR3 is TGTGCCAGCAGCCAATTTGCAGGGTACGCTAACTATGGCTACACCTTC. The encoded protein is CASSQFAGYANYGYTF.

The CDR3 sequence: CASSQDKDQTQFTSTDTQYF. CDR3 DNA sequence: TGTGCCAGCAGCCAAGATAAGGATCAAACTCAGTTTACTAGCACAGATACGCAGTATTTT. The V call is TRBV3-1, the J call TRBJ2-3; D unclear. The ends were cut back, 0 bases at V and 0 bases at J, with 22 bases in the middle. The CDR3 has 20 residues. CDR1 is LGHDT, CDR2 YNNKEL, per germline (reference sequence).

At least ten counts were recorded for this clonotype. The chain employs TRBV9 and TRBJ2-5; 7 nucleotides match TRBD1. V lost 3 bases, J lost 5 bases, and 4 bases stayed unmatched. The CDR3 contains 13 residues. CDR1 is SGDLS, CDR2 YYNGEE, per germline. CDR3 sequence reads: CASSGHRGETQYF. The CDR3 DNA is TGTGCCAGCAGCGGACACAGGGGCGAGACCCAGTACTTC.

V gene TRBV2 combines with J gene TRBJ2-3; maybe TRBD2 (5 bases). The V gene lost 3 bases and the J gene lost 6 bases, with 7 bases spanning the gap. This CDR3 has 12 residues. CDR1 is SNHLY, CDR2 FYNNEI, per germline. CDR3 sequence reads: CASSEGADTQYF. CDR3 nucleotide sequence: TGTGCCAGCAGTGAGGGAGCGGATACGCAGTATTTT.

This clonotype showed up just a few times. This may arise from a read error, as a much more abundant clone is one base away. This chain joins TRBV2 and TRBJ1-1; D perhaps matches TRBD1 (6 bases). From germline, CDR1 is SNHLY and CDR2 FYNNEI. The V end lost 7 bases, the J end lost 1 base, and 10 bases lay between the germline ends. CDR3 length: 13 residues. CDR3 sequence reads: CASTGQPNTEAFF. CDR3 coding DNA: TGTGCCAGCACAGGACAGCCGAACACTGAAGCTTTCTTT.

As concerns this clonotype: The junction shows a germline mismatch at one end, possibly a read error. The chain carries TRBV6-7 and TRBJ2-2; 7 nucleotides match TRBD2. TRBV6-7 is reported as an ORF; its role is uncertain. The CDR3 extends over 15 amino acids. CDR3 DNA sequence: TGTTCCAGCAGTTACTACGCTAGCGGAACCGGGGAGCTGTTTTTT. Its translation is CSSSYYASGTGELFF.

This clonotype was detected ten times or more. J is TRBJ1-2 and V is TRBV18; D gene unclear. Trimming removed 6 bases at V and 4 bases at J, with 9 bases between. The CDR3 is made up of 12 amino acids. Germline CDR1 and CDR2: KGHSH and LQKENI. The CDR3: CASSDGGYGYTF. As DNA, the CDR3 is TGTGCCAGCTCCGACGGAGGCTATGGCTACACCTTC.

This clonotype was picked up many times. This chain links TRBV19 with TRBJ1-1, with D possibly matching TRBD1 (6 bases). The CDR3 covers 14 residues. Germline V gene lookup returns CDR1 LNHDA and CDR2 SQIVND (reference sequence). V shed 5 bases and J shed 2 bases, with 12 bases lying between them. CDR3: CASSSRGGNTEAFF. CDR3 coding DNA: TGTGCCAGTAGTTCTAGGGGGGGTAACACTGAAGCTTTCTTT.

This clonotype was found a few times. V is TRBV5-1 and J is TRBJ2-1, with 7 bases lining up with TRBD1. Germline assignment: CDR1 SGHRS and CDR2 YFSETQ. This CDR3 comprises 13 residues. Trimming removed 2 bases from V and 8 bases from J; junction bases left unmatched: 4. CDR3 nucleotides: TGCGCCAGCAGCTTACAGGGGCGGGATGAGCAGTTCTTC. Translating it yields CASSLQGRDEQFF. Using reference TRBV5-1 and TRBJ2-1 for the parts outside the CDR3, the full variable domain is KAGVTQTPRYLIKTRGQQVTLSCSPISGHRSVSWYQQTPGQGLQFLFEYFSETQRNKGNFPGRFSGRQFSNSRSEMNVSTLELGDSALYLCASSLQGRDEQFFGPGTRLTVL.

The V call is TRBV29-1, the J call TRBJ2-5; D not certain. The ends were cut back, 4 bases at V and 0 bases at J, with 9 bases in the middle. Germline V gene lookup returns CDR1 SQVTM and CDR2 ANQGSEA. The CDR3 consists of 13 residues. The CDR3 region is CSVGQTYQETQYF. The CDR3 DNA follows: TGCAGCGTTGGCCAGACTTACCAAGAGACCCAGTACTTC.

This clonotype was recorded many times. The chain recombines TRBV11-2 with TRBJ1-4; D is undetermined. The CDR3 loop spans 15 amino acids. Trimming stripped 3 bases from V and 0 bases from J, with 8 bases between. Looked up from germline, CDR1 is SGHAT and CDR2 is FQNNGV. In DNA, the CDR3 is TGTGCCAGCAGCTTGGAGGTTGCAACTAATGAAAAACTGTTTTTT. Encoded protein: CASSLEVATNEKLFF.

V is TRBV20-1 and J is TRBJ2-1; 10 nucleotides match TRBD2. Germline lookup yields CDR1 DFQATT and CDR2 SNEGSKA (reference sequence). The CDR3 totals 15 residues. Trimming cost V 3 bases and J 10 bases; bases outside gene matches: 12. The CDR3 protein is CSASPSGTSGDEQFF. The CDR3 bases are TGCAGTGCTAGCCCGTCAGGAACTAGCGGGGACGAGCAGTTCTTC.

This clonotype turned up a few times. The chain uses TRBV15 and TRBJ2-6, with D unresolved. This CDR3 contains 15 residues. The germline gives CDR1 LNHNV, CDR2 YYDKDF (reference sequence). Between the trimmed V and J ends, which lost 3 bases and 1 base, there was a span of 7 bases. The CDR3 region has the DNA TGTGCCACCAGCAGCCGCAGGTCTGGGGCCAACGTCCTGACTTTC. It is translated as CATSSRRSGANVLTF.

This clonotype was observed many times. The chain joins TRBV7-9 to TRBJ2-3; possibly TRBD2 for D (5 bases). In germline, CDR1 is SEHNR, CDR2 FQNEAQ (reference sequence). Trimming took 5 bases from V and 5 from J, leaving 14 bases between them. The length of the CDR3 is 14 residues. CDR3 DNA sequence: TGTGCCAGCAGCATCGGACTGCGTGGAGATACGCAGTATTTT. Its translation: CASSIGLRGDTQYF.

On this clonotype: An end of the junction does not agree with germline; a read error may underlie this. The rearrangement links TRBV20-1 to TRBJ1-5; 8 bases map to TRBD1. The CDR3 runs to 11 residues. CDR1 DFQATT and CDR2 SNEGSKA come from the germline V gene (reference sequence). The CDR3 reads CSARSGQGLGF. CDR3 sequence (DNA): TGCAGTGCTAGATCTGGACAGGGACTAGGCTTT.

The sample holds many counts of this clonotype. The chain combines TRBV7-2 with TRBJ2-3; D is perhaps TRBD1 (6 bases). Germline V CDR1 and CDR2: SGHTA, FQGNSA. Trimming left V 3 bases short and J 0 bases short, with 7 bases between. The CDR3 is 14 amino acids. The CDR3 bases are TGTGCCAGCAGCTTGGGGGCTAGCACAGATACGCAGTATTTT. It yields the protein CASSLGASTDTQYF.

The chain joins TRBV11-2 to TRBJ2-7; D gene unclear. Germline-derived CDR1 and CDR2 are SGHAT and FQNNGV. Deletions cut 3 bases from V and 5 bases from J, with 8 bases between. The CDR3 is made up of 12 amino acids. The CDR3 bases are TGTGCCAGCAGCTTGGAAGCACACGAGCAGTACTTC. Protein: CASSLEAHEQYF.

V gene TRBV2 combines with J gene TRBJ2-3; 8 bases map to TRBD2. CDR1 and CDR2 from the germline V gene are SNHLY and FYNNEI. The CDR3 covers 15 residues. V gave up 1 base and J gave up 1 base; unmatched junction bases: 1. CDR3 sequence reads: CASSEDSGGTDTQYF. The CDR3 bases are TGTGCCAGCAGTGAAGATAGCGGGGGCACAGATACGCAGTATTTT.

This clonotype has at least ten counts. This chain connects TRBV20-1 to TRBJ1-6, with D maybe TRBD1 (5 bases). Germline CDR1 is DFQATT and CDR2 is SNEGSKA (reference sequence). V was clipped by 0 bases and J by 0 bases, with 9 bases between them. The CDR3 runs to 16 residues. CDR3 sequence: CSARESGSSYNSPLHF. The CDR3 region has the DNA TGCAGTGCTAGAGAGTCAGGGTCCTCCTATAATTCACCCCTCCACTTT.

The genes are TRBV19 and TRBJ1-2, with D perhaps TRBD1 (6 bases). The germline V and J ends were trimmed by 3 bases and 3 bases, with 8 bases remaining between them. Germline V lookup: CDR1 LNHDA, CDR2 SQIVND (reference sequence). This CDR3 is built from 13 residues. CDR3 DNA sequence: TGTGCCAGTAGTATGAACAGGGACTATGGCTACACCTTC. It codes for CASSMNRDYGYTF.

V gene TRBV12-3 or TRBV12-4 combines with J gene TRBJ2-7; no firm D call. Between the trimmed V and J ends, which lost 4 bases and 1 base, there was a span of 5 bases. This CDR3 is built from 12 residues. CDR3 amino acids: CASSWTSYEQYF. The CDR3 bases are TGTGCCAGCAGTTGGACGTCCTACGAGCAGTACTTC.

The rearrangement joins TRBV10-3 to TRBJ1-1; a weak D match, TRBD1 (6 bases). Trimming stripped 6 bases from V and 6 bases from J, with 14 bases between. Germline V gene sequence: CDR1 ENHRY, CDR2 SYGVKD. The CDR3 runs 13 residues. The DNA for the CDR3 is TGTGCCATCAGGGAGACAGGCTCATCTGAAGCTTTCTTT. Encoded protein: CAIRETGSSEAFF.

The chain joins TRBV24-1 to TRBJ1-2, with 9 nucleotides matching TRBD1. Germline V gives CDR1 KGHDR, CDR2 SFDVKD. V shed 3 bases, J shed 6 bases, and the junction held 4 bases outside the gene matches. This CDR3 is 14 amino acids long. The CDR3 spells CATSDSWTGDGYTF. The DNA of the CDR3 is TGTGCCACCAGTGATAGTTGGACAGGGGATGGCTACACCTTC.